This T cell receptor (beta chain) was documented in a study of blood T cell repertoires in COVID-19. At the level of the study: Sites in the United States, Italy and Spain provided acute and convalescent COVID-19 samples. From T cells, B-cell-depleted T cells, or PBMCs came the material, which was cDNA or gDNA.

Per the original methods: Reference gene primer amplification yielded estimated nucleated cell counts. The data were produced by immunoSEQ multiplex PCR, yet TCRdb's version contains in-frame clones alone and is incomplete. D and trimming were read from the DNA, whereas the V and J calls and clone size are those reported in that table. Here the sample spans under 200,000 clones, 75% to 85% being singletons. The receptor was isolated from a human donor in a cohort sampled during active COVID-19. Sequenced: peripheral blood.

The CDR3 nucleotides read TGTGCCAGCAGTTTATCGTTGGGGGGATCAGATACGCAGTATTTT. Protein: CASSLSLGGSDTQYF. J is TRBJ2-3 and V is TRBV27; a weak D match, TRBD2 (6 bases). V shed 0 bases and J shed 4 bases, with 11 bases lying between them. CDR3 length: 15 amino acids. Germline lookup yields CDR1 MNHEY and CDR2 SMNVEV (reference sequence).